The clone carrying this T cell receptor beta chain was recorded at least ten times. The target antigen is unknown. The entry originates in a study of early T cells in non-severe SARS-CoV-2 infection. Turning to the study itself: Unpaired chains resulted from sequencing bulk RNA of unsorted whole blood.

This CDR3 region has 15 residues. V was clipped by 5 bases and J by 1 base; unmatched bases: 5. Germline loops: CDR1 KGHSH, CDR2 LQKENI. Study-wide results and caveats: CD4 and private specificities were missed by VDJdb matching, which favored anti-spike CD8 responses.

Individual cDNA molecules were tagged with unique molecular identifiers, the study reported. TCRdb processed the 5' RACE reads anew with MiXCR; each CDR3 protein has one entry. This sample has roughly 69,000 distinct CDR3 sequences, with roughly 9.5% found just once. The V and J genes are TRBV18 and TRBJ1-5; 7 bases are a match to TRBD1. Sequenced input: whole blood. The receptor was isolated from an adult who was a healthcare worker with PCR-confirmed SARS-CoV-2 infection or an uninfected control (not recorded which). The CDR3 loop is CASSATGTSNQPQHF. The CDR3 coding sequence is TGTGCCAGCTCAGCGACAGGGACAAGCAATCAGCCCCAGCATTTT.